The 17 T cell receptor beta chains given below trace back to one sample, sequenced in a study of blood T cell repertoires in COVID-19. Clones were read by immunoSEQ multiplex PCR, and TCRdb kept only the in-frame ones, dropping some. The data hold about 310,000 clones, with more than 70% observed a single time. The sequenced sample consisted of peripheral blood. The receptors shown here come from a woman aged 45-65 years who had recovered from COVID-19.

The chain links TRBV3-1 (or the pseudogene TRBV3-2) to TRBJ2-1; D not resolved. The CDR3 spans 12 residues. The germline V gene encodes CDR1 LGHDT and CDR2 YNNKEL (reference sequence). Trimming stripped 4 bases from V and 4 bases from J, with 5 bases between. CDR3 nucleotides: TGTGCCAGCAGCCGGGCTTACAATGAGCAGTTCTTC. This gives the protein CASSRAYNEQFF.

The CDR3 spells CASSPISGRADGELFF. CDR3 coding DNA: TGTGCCAGCAGCCCCATTAGCGGGAGGGCCGACGGGGAGCTGTTTTTT. V usage is TRBV7-6 and J usage is TRBJ2-2, with 11 bases identical to TRBD2. V was pared by 5 bases and J by 7 bases, with 9 bases of the junction left unmatched. This CDR3 has 16 amino acids. Germline loops: CDR1 SGHVS, CDR2 FNYEAQ.

The rearrangement links TRBV6-6 to TRBJ2-7; D not certain. CDR1 MNHNY and CDR2 SVGAGI come from the germline V gene (reference sequence). The V end was cut by 6 bases, the J end by 1 base, with 10 bases between. There are 13 residues in the CDR3. CDR3 sequence reads: CASRIAQSYEQYF. The CDR3 DNA is TGTGCCAGCAGAATAGCCCAATCCTACGAGCAGTACTTC.

The V gene is TRBV5-1, the J gene TRBJ2-7; 9 bases are a match to TRBD1. V shed 4 bases, J shed 6 bases, and the junction held 5 bases outside the gene matches. This CDR3 is 13 amino acids long. Per germline, CDR1 SGHRS and CDR2 YFSETQ. CDR3 DNA sequence: TGCGCCAGCAGCCGGACAGGGGAGGCCGAGCAGTACTTC. Translating gives CASSRTGEAEQYF.

The chain uses TRBV28 and TRBJ2-2; 9 bases align to TRBD1. Germline values: CDR1 MDHEN, CDR2 SYDVKM. This CDR3 comprises 15 residues. The J segment lost 7 bases and the V segment lost 7 bases, leaving 10 bases of the junction unmatched. The CDR3 is CASTLLTGGVGELFF. DNA of the CDR3: TGTGCCAGCACTCTCCTTACAGGGGGCGTCGGGGAGCTGTTTTTT.

The chain uses TRBV28 and TRBJ2-7; the D gene is possibly TRBD2 (5 bases). Germline V gives CDR1 MDHEN, CDR2 SYDVKM. The CDR3 is 14 residues long. Between the trimmed V and J ends, which lost 0 bases and 6 bases, there was a span of 12 bases. The CDR3, as DNA: TGTGCCAGCAGTTTATGGGTCGAGGGTCCCGAGCAGTACTTC. Amino acid sequence: CASSLWVEGPEQYF.

The rearrangement joins TRBV6-2 or TRBV6-3 to TRBJ2-1; 11 bases map to TRBD2. Losses at the gene ends were 5 bases for V and 4 bases for J; bases not matched to a gene: 7. Germline CDR1 reads MNHEY; CDR2 reads SVGEGT. This CDR3 contains 16 residues. The CDR3 region is CASSRTGTSGYNEQFF. CDR3 coding DNA: TGTGCCAGCAGTCGGACCGGGACTAGCGGATACAATGAGCAGTTCTTC.

The J gene is TRBJ1-1, the V gene TRBV4-3, with a possible D match to TRBD1 (6 bases). Between the trimmed V and J ends, which lost 4 bases and 4 bases, there was a span of 16 bases. This CDR3 is 15 amino acids long. Germline CDR1 LGHNA, CDR2 YSLEER. For the CDR3, the DNA is TGCGCCAGCAGCCCCTCCGGACAGTTCCCCACTGAAGCTTTCTTT. This encodes CASSPSGQFPTEAFF.

The gene calls are TRBV28 and TRBJ2-1; the D gene is possibly TRBD2 (5 bases). Germline V CDR1 and CDR2: MDHEN, SYDVKM. V was cut by 6 bases and J by 9 bases, with 12 bases left in between. The CDR3 extends over 12 amino acids. This CDR3 reads CASRTTSTEQFF. The CDR3 DNA sequence: TGTGCCAGCAGGACTACTAGTACTGAGCAGTTCTTC.

The chain has TRBV30 and TRBJ2-5; D is ambiguous. This CDR3 has 12 residues. The V end was cut by 0 bases, the J end by 5 bases, with 7 bases between. In germline, CDR1 is GTSNPN, CDR2 SVGIG (reference sequence). CDR3 coding DNA: TGTGCCTGGAGTGTACTGTCGGAGACCCAGTACTTC. Translated, it gives CAWSVLSETQYF.

The chain carries TRBV7-9 and TRBJ1-1; 10 nucleotides match TRBD1. V dropped 3 bases and J dropped 4; count of bases not matched to a gene: 5. The CDR3 loop spans 15 amino acids. Germline CDR1 SEHNR, CDR2 FQNEAQ (reference sequence). This CDR3 is CASSLPGQGITEAFF. The CDR3 DNA reads as TGTGCCAGCAGCTTGCCGGGACAGGGGATCACTGAAGCTTTCTTT.

This chain links TRBV19 with TRBJ2-7; 7 nucleotides agree with TRBD2. Germline loops: CDR1 LNHDA, CDR2 SQIVND (reference sequence). This CDR3 region has 15 residues. The ends lost 5 bases at V and 4 bases at J; junction bases unmatched: 11. CDR3 coding DNA: TGTGCCAGTAGTTCCCAGCGGGGAGCTCCTTACGAGCAGTACTTC. Residues: CASSSQRGAPYEQYF.

This clone appeared a single time. The chain combines TRBV7-9 with TRBJ2-7; tentatively, D is TRBD2 (6 bases). V lost 5 bases and J lost 6, with 14 bases in between. Germline-derived CDR1 and CDR2 are SEHNR and FQNEAQ (reference sequence). This CDR3 spans 13 amino acids. The CDR3 protein is CASSGGFVGEQYF. The CDR3 DNA reads TGTGCCAGCAGCGGGGGGTTTGTAGGCGAGCAGTACTTC.

The rearrangement uses TRBV19 and TRBJ2-1, with D uncertain. CDR1 and CDR2 from the germline V gene are LNHDA and SQIVND (reference sequence). V lost 2 bases, J lost 8 bases, and 10 bases lay in between. The CDR3 contains 13 residues. The CDR3 reads CASSITTVDEQFF. CDR3 nucleotides: TGTGCCAGTAGTATAACTACTGTAGATGAGCAGTTCTTC.

This chain uses TRBV4-2 with TRBJ1-3, with 7 bases matching TRBD1. Germline CDR1 is LGHNA and CDR2 is YNFKEQ. The CDR3 runs to 17 residues. The trim removed 4 bases at V and 0 bases at J, leaving 9 bases unmatched. The CDR3 here is CASSPEGAVFSGNTIYF. The CDR3 nucleotides are TGTGCCAGCAGCCCCGAGGGGGCAGTCTTCTCTGGAAACACCATATATTTT.

This rearrangement joins TRBV7-6 to TRBJ2-6, with D possibly being TRBD1 (6 bases). The ends were cut back, 6 bases at V and 2 bases at J, with 17 bases in the middle. CDR1 and CDR2 from the germline V gene are SGHVS and FNYEAQ. The length of the CDR3 is 17 residues. CDR3 loop: CASSGRRTGTGANVLTF. The CDR3 nucleotides read TGTGCCAGCAGTGGACGACGCACAGGGACTGGGGCCAACGTCCTGACTTTC.

The rearrangement uses TRBV5-4 and TRBJ2-1; 11 bases agree with TRBD2. The trim removed 2 bases at V and 7 bases at J, leaving 8 bases unmatched. The CDR3 contains 16 residues. CDR1 and CDR2 (germline): SGHNT, YYREEE (reference sequence). CDR3 sequence (DNA): TGTGCCAGCAGCTTTCTACTAGCGGGAGTTAGAAATGAGCAGTTCTTC. Its translation: CASSFLLAGVRNEQFF.